This T cell receptor beta chain appears in the sequencing data of a study of T cells in Graves' hyperthyroidism and ophthalmopathy. Study conclusions and caveats: Most clonotypes expanded in the thyroid (above 0.001) were also present in blood.

CDR1 and CDR2 from the germline V gene are SNHLY and FYNNEI. Trimming shortened V by 8 bases and J by 7 bases, and 17 bases separated the two germline ends. The CDR3 covers 13 residues. From RNA transcripts, TCR beta CDR3 regions were amplified. First-round RT-PCR targeting the TCR CDR3 was performed with the HTBI primer set. TCRdb reprocessed the multiplex PCR reads with MiXCR, giving one entry per CDR3 protein. The table lists around 540,000 distinct CDR3 sequences, about 43% of them singletons, with 6.5% to 9% in the top ten. The definition of stable Graves' hyperthyroidism was no ophthalmopathy progression within 18 months. As for this clonotype: As yet, its antigen is unknown.

The sequence was collected from a woman aged 18-30 years with Graves' hyperthyroidism. The specimen sequenced was peripheral blood or thyroid tissue (not recorded which). This chain links TRBV2 with TRBJ2-5; D remains ambiguous. As DNA, the CDR3 is TGTGCCAGCGCTTCGCAGAACAGAGGGACCCAGTACTTC. Translating gives CASASQNRGTQYF.